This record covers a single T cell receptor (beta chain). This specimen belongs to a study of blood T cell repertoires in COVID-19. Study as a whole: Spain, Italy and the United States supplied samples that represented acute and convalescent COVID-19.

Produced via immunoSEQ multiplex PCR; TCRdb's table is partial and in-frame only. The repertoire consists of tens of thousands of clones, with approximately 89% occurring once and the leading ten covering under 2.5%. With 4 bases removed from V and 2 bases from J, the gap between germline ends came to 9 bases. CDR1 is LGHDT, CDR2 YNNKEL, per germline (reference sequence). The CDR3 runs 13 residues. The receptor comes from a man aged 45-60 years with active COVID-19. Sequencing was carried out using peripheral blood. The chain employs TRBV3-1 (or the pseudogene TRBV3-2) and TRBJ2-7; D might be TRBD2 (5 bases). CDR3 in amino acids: CASSRAGPYEQYF. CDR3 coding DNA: TGTGCCAGCAGCCGGGCGGGTCCCTACGAGCAGTACTTC.